The rows below give T cell receptor beta chains drawn from one sample of a study of OX40 agonist ivuxolimab in advanced cancers. Libraries were prepared by immunoSEQ multiplex PCR; TCRdb keeps only in-frame clonotypes and omits some of them. The sample consists of approximately 82,000 clones, 80% to 95% of them appearing once. The specimen was CD4+ or CD8+ T cells sorted from blood, collected in a trial of the OX40 agonist ivuxolimab. The origin of the receptors is an adult with an advanced solid tumor such as melanoma, head and neck, liver or kidney cancer. CDR3s include the opening cysteine and the closing phenylalanine or tryptophan. The D gene is left open where the match is weak. Not all rows give a size; the values are once, few, many and, for expanded clones, a class.

>TRBV28|NA|TRBJ2-1|TRBD2
TGTGCCAGCAGTTTATTTACGGGAGGGCGGGACAATGAGCAGTTCTTC
CASSLFTGGRDNEQFF
>TRBV11-2|few|TRBJ1-2|NA
TGTGCCAGCAGCCCCATCTATGGCTACACCTTC
CASSPIYGYTF
>TRBV5-1|NA|TRBJ2-1|TRBD2
TGCGCCAGCAGCTTGGATAGCGGGGAGATGTTCTTC
CASSLDSGEMFF
>TRBV5-4|NA|TRBJ2-1|NA
TGTGCCAGCAGCCCCAGCCCTCCTTCCTACAATGAGCAGTTCTTC
CASSPSPPSYNEQFF
>TRBV19|few|TRBJ1-5|NA
TGTGCCAGTAGTATAGCAGGACTCTATCAGCCCCAGCATTTT
CASSIAGLYQPQHF
>TRBV2|NA|TRBJ1-1|NA
TGTGCCAGCAGCAGGGACATGAACACTGAAGCTTTCTTT
CASSRDMNTEAFF
>TRBV9|NA|TRBJ1-5|NA
TGTGCCAGCAGCGTAGCCGCCGGGGGGCCCCAGCATTTT
CASSVAAGGPQHF
>TRBV7-8|NA|TRBJ2-7|TRBD1
TGTGCCAGCAGCTTAGCCGGGACAGGGCCTTACGAGCAGTACTTC
CASSLAGTGPYEQYF
>TRBV7-9|once|TRBJ1-2|NA
TGTGCCAGCAGCTTAGGAGGGACTCGCTTTGGCGGCTACACCTTC
CASSLGGTRFGGYTF
>TRBV30|NA|TRBJ1-6|NA
TGTGCCTCAAAGGGACACGCTAATTCACCCCTCCACTTT
CASKGHANSPLHF
>TRBV2|NA|TRBJ1-5|NA
TGTGCCAGCAGTGAAGGGCAGCTCAATCAGCCCCAGCATTTT
CASSEGQLNQPQHF
>TRBV11-3|NA|TRBJ1-1|NA
TGTGCCAGCAGCTATTCCGGGACAAACACTGAAGCTTTCTTT
CASSYSGTNTEAFF
>TRBV5-1|NA|TRBJ2-7|NA
TGCGCCAGCAGCCCGAATGGGCAGGGGCCACCCTACGAGCAGTACTTC
CASSPNGQGPPYEQYF
>TRBV19|NA|TRBJ1-4|NA
TGTGCCAGCGGACTGACCGCAACTAATGAAAAACTGTTTTTT
CASGLTATNEKLFF